This TCR beta chain was retrieved from a study of blood T cell repertoires in COVID-19. Measured with immunoSEQ multiplex PCR; TCRdb has only the in-frame clones, and not every one. The data contain hundreds of thousands of clones, under 90% of them singletons. This study enrolled people aged about 18 to 100 from roughly 24 US geographic areas. CDR1 is MDHEN, CDR2 SYDVKM, per germline. The CDR3 sequence is 11 residues long. The V and J genes are TRBV28 and TRBJ2-3; no reliable D call. Material for sequencing was PBMCs or T cells enriched from blood (not recorded which). This clonotype was obtained from a woman in her fifties or sixties who had been exposed to COVID-19. DNA for the CDR3: TGTGCTATAGCACGCACAGATACGCAGTATTTT. This encodes CAIARTDTQYF.